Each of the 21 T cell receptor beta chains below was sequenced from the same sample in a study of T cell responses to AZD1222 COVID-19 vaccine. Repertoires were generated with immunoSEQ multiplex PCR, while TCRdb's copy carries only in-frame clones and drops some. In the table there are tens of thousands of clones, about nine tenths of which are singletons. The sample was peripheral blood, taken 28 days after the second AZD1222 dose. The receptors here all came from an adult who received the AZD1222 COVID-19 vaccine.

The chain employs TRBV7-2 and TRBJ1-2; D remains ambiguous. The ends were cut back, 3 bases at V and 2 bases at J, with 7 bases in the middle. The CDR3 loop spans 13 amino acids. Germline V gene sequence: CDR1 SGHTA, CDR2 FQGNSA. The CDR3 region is CASSFGRNYGYTF. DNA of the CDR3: TGTGCCAGCAGCTTCGGCAGAAACTATGGCTACACCTTC. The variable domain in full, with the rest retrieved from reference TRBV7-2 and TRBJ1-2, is GAGVSQSPSNKVTEKGKDVELRCDPISGHTALYWYRQSLGQGLEFLIYFQGNSAPDKSGLPSDRFSAERTGGSVSTLTIQRTQQEDSAVYLCASSFGRNYGYTFGSGTRLTVV.

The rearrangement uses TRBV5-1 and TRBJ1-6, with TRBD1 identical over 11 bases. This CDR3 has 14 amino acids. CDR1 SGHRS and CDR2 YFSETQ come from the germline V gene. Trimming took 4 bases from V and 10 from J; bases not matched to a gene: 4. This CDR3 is CASSAGQGESPLHF. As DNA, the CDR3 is TGCGCCAGCAGCGCGGGACAGGGGGAATCACCCCTCCACTTT.

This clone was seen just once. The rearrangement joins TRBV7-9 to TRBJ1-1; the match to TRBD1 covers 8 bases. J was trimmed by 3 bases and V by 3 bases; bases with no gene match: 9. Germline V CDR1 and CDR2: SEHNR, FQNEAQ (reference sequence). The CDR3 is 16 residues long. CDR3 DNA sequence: TGTGCCAGCAGCTTTTGGGCCGGGACAGGCTACACTGAAGCTTTCTTT. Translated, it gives CASSFWAGTGYTEAFF.

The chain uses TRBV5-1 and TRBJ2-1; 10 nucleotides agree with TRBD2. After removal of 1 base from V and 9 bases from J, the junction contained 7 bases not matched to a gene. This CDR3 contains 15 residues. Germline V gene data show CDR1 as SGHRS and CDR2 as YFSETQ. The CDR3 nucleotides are TGCGCCAGCAGCTTGTCTAGCGGGAGTCCCATTGAGCAGTTCTTC. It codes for CASSLSSGSPIEQFF.

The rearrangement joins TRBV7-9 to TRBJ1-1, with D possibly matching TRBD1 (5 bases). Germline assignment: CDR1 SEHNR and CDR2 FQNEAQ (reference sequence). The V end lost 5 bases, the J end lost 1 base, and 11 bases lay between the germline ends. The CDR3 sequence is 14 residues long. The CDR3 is CASSPRQRNTEAFF. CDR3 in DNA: TGTGCCAGCAGCCCGAGACAGAGGAACACTGAAGCTTTCTTT.

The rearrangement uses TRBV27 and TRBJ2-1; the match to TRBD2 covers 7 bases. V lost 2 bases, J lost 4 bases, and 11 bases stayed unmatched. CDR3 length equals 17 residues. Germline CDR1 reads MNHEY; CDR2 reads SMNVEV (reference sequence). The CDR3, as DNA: TGTGCCAGCAGTTTAGCGGGAGCCAGGCTGGGATACAATGAGCAGTTCTTC. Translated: CASSLAGARLGYNEQFF.

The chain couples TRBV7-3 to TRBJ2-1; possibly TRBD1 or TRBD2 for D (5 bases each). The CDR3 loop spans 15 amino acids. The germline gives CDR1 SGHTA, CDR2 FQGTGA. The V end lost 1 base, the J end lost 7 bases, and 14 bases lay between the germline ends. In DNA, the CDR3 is TGTGCCAGCAGCTTAAACTGGGACGGAAGAAATGAGCAGTTCTTC. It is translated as CASSLNWDGRNEQFF. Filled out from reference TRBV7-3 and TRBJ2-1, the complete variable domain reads GAGVSQTPSNKVTEKGKYVELRCDPISGHTALYWYRQSLGQGPEFLIYFQGTGAADDSGLPNDRFFAVRPEGSVSTLKIQRTERGDSAVYLCASSLNWDGRNEQFFGPGTRLTVL.

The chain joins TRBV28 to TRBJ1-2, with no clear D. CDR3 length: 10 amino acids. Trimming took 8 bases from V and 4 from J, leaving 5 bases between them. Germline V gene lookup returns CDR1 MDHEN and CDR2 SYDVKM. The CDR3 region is CASGPYGYTF. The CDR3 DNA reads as TGTGCCAGCGGGCCCTATGGCTACACCTTC.

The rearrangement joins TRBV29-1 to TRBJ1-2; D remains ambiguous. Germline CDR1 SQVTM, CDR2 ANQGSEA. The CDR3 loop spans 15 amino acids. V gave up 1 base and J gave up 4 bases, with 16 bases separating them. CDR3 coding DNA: TGCAGCGTTGAAGGTCGACTGGAAACGACCTATGGCTACACCTTC. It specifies CSVEGRLETTYGYTF.

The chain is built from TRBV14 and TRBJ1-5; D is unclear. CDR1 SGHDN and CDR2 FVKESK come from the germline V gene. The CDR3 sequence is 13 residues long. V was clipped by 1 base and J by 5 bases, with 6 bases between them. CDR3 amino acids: CASSQGFHQPQHF. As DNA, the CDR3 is TGTGCCAGCAGCCAAGGGTTCCATCAGCCCCAGCATTTT.

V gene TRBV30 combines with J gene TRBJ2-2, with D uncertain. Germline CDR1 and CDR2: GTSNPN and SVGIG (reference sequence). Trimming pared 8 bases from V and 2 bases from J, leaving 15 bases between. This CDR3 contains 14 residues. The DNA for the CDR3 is TGTGCCGGAAAAGGTGCCTCCAACACCGGGGAGCTGTTTTTT. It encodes CAGKGASNTGELFF.

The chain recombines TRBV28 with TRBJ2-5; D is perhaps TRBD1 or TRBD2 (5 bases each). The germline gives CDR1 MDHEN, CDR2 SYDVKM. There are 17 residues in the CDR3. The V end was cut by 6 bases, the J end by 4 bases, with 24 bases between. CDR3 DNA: TGTGCCAGCAGCGGAAATTCCGGGACCAGTATAGGAGAGACCCAGTACTTC. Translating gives CASSGNSGTSIGETQYF.

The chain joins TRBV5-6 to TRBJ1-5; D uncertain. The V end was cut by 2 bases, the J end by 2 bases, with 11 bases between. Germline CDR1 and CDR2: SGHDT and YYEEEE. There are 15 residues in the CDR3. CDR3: CASSLRGNGNQPQHF. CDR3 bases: TGTGCCAGCAGCTTACGGGGTAACGGCAATCAGCCCCAGCATTTT.

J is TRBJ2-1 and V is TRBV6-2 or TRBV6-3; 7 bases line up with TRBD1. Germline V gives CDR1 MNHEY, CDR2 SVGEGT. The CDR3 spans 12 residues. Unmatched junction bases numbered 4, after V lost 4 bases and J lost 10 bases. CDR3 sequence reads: CASSSQGQEQFF. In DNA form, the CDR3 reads TGTGCCAGCAGTTCACAGGGGCAGGAGCAGTTCTTC.

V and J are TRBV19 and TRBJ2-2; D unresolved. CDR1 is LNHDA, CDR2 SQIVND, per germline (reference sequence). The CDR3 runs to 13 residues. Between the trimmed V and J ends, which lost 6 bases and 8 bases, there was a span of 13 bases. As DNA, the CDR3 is TGTGCCAGTAGCATTACGAATGGTGGGGAGCTGTTTTTT. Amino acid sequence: CASSITNGGELFF.

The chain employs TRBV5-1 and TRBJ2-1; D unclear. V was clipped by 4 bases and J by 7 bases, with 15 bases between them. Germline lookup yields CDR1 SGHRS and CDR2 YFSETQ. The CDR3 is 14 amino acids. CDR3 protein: CASSTGPPLNEQFF. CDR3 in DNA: TGCGCCAGCAGCACCGGTCCTCCTCTTAATGAGCAGTTCTTC.

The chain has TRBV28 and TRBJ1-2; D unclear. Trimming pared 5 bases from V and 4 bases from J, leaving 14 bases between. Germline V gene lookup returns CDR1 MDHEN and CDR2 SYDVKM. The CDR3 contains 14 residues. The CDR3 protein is CASSRPQEGYGYTF. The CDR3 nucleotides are TGTGCCAGCAGTCGGCCCCAAGAGGGCTATGGCTACACCTTC.

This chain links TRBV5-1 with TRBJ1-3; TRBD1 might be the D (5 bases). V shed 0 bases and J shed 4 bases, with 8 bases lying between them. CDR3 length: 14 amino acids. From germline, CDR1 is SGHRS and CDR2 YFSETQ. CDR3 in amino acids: CASSLVGQGNTIYF. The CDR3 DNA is TGCGCCAGCAGCTTGGTGGGGCAGGGAAACACCATATATTTT.

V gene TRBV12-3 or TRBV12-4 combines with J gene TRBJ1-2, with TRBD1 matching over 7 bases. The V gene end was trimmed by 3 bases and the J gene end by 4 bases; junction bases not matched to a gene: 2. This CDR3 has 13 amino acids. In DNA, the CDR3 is TGTGCCAGCAGTTTGGACAGGTTCTATGGCTACACCTTC. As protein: CASSLDRFYGYTF.

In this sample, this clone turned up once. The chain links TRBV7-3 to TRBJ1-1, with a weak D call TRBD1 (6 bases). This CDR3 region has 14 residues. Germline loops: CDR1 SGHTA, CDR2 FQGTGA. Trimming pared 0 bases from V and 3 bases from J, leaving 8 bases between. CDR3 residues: CASSLTGADTEAFF. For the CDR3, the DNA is TGTGCCAGCAGCTTAACGGGGGCTGACACTGAAGCTTTCTTT. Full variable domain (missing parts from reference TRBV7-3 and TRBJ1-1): GAGVSQTPSNKVTEKGKYVELRCDPISGHTALYWYRQSLGQGPEFLIYFQGTGAADDSGLPNDRFFAVRPEGSVSTLKIQRTERGDSAVYLCASSLTGADTEAFFGQGTRLTVV.

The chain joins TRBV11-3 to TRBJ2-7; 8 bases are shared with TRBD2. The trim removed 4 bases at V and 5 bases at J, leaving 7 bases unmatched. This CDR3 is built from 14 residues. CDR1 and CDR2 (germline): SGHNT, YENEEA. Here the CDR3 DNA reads TGTGCCAGCAGCTCCAGCGGGAGACTCAACGAGCAGTACTTC. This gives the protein CASSSSGRLNEQYF.